This TCR beta chain was identified in a study of shared T cell receptors in the human thymus. The protocol was immunoSEQ multiplex PCR, while the TCRdb copy is restricted to in-frame clones and leaves out a portion. Seen here are 450,000 to 650,000 clones, about 84% observed once, and the top ten hold more than 0.01%. A further study also used this sample, focusing on human thymus T cells. From that second work: Corrective surgery for congenital heart defects was being performed on the healthy Finnish infants who were the donors. Obtained as resections during corrective heart surgery, the thymus tissue was then studied. Thymic and blood repertoires appeared to carry a bias in their V and J gene usage. Unrelated individuals reportedly shared highly overlapping thymic TCR repertoires.

This receptor was taken from a boy in the first two years of life with a congenital heart defect. The sample comprised thymocytes.

CDR3 loop: CASSSGTGCDTEAFF. Here the CDR3 DNA reads TGTGCCAGCAGCTCCGGGACAGGGTGCGACACTGAAGCTTTCTTT. The V gene is TRBV5-6, the J gene TRBJ1-1; 9 bases agree with TRBD1. Germline V gene sequence: CDR1 SGHDT, CDR2 YYEEEE. With 3 bases clipped from V and 3 bases from J, the junction kept 6 bases outside the gene matches. This CDR3 spans 15 amino acids.